This T cell receptor (beta chain) was sequenced during a study of blood T cell repertoires in COVID-19 (dated by TCRdb to between 2020 and 2021). Looking at the study overall: Samples covering the acute and convalescent phases of COVID-19 were provided by collaborators in the United States, Italy and Spain. The prospective study material was composed of cDNA or gDNA derived from T cells, B-cell-depleted T cells, or PBMCs. The dataset comprised deeply sampled blood TCRbeta repertoires from subjects exposed to, actively infected with, or recovered from COVID-19. The repertoires were released in a freely available public database intended as a resource for research on the immune response to SARS-CoV-2. Samples were obtained from the ongoing ImmuneRACE study (first 160 participants) and from over 1,000 subjects provided by 6 global collaborators. Nearly every sample came with metadata listing a de-identified subject ID, COVID-19 status, age in years and sex. Where available, HLA class I and class II types were obtained from metadata supplied by the sample provider rather than from assay-based typing.

As encoded in the germline V gene, CDR1 is LGHNA while CDR2 is YNFKEQ. The CDR3 spans 14 residues, from the cysteine through the phenylalanine. The read is trimmed to its CDR3 DNA, 42 bases read in frame from base 1. Germline trimming: 7 bases from V, 2 bases from J; junction bases outside gene matches: 6. Participants in the prospective study were enrolled through a virtual design, were aged roughly 18 to 90 years, and lived in about 25 United States geographic areas. In the prospective study, participants were assigned to cohorts based on the clinical history participants reported in a screening survey and a study questionnaire. ImmuneRACE Cohort 3 recovered participants were defined by two consecutive negative NP/OP PCR tests, healthcare professional clearance, or symptom resolution. In the prospective study, whole blood, serum and a nasopharyngeal or oropharyngeal swab were collected from each participant by mobile phlebotomists. Additional blood draws and questionnaires over a 2-month period could optionally be provided by prospective study participants. Before DNA extraction, blood samples from the prospective study were shipped at room temperature or frozen.

TCRbeta CDR3 regions were amplified from genomic DNA using the immunoSEQ Assay, a bias-controlled multiplex PCR. The study's own analysis went as follows. The number of nucleated cells in each sample was estimated by amplification of reference gene primers within the assay. To quantify the absolute abundance of each unique TCRbeta CDR3 rearrangement, sequence reads were collapsed and filtered. For each sample, productive Simpson clonality was calculated as the square root of Simpson's diversity index over productive rearrangements. TCRdb took over this immuneACCESS table, retaining in-frame rearrangements with V and J assigned. Such tables are incomplete; in checked studies, under half of the missing clones stem from an unresolved V gene, and the remainder is unexplained. From that table come the V and J calls and clone size; the DNA was used to work out D and trimming. The sample table lists roughly 260,000 clones, 75% to 90% of them with a count of one. Around 2% of the sample goes to the ten largest clones.

The paper as a whole reports these results and caveats: Clinical and demographic metadata were provided uncurated, with the amount varying by source and participant.

This clone was picked up a small number of times. What this receptor recognizes is not known. No base quality information exists; no much larger clone differs at one position. The sequenced material came from PBMCs or T cells enriched from blood (not recorded which). Here the chain combines TRBV4-2 and TRBJ2-5; 8 central nucleotides agree with TRBD2. The sequence was collected from a woman in her forties or fifties who had recovered from COVID-19. CDR3 reads: CASTRVAGQETQYF. In nucleotide form, the sequence is TGTGCCAGCACGAGGGTAGCGGGACAAGAGACCCAGTACTTC.